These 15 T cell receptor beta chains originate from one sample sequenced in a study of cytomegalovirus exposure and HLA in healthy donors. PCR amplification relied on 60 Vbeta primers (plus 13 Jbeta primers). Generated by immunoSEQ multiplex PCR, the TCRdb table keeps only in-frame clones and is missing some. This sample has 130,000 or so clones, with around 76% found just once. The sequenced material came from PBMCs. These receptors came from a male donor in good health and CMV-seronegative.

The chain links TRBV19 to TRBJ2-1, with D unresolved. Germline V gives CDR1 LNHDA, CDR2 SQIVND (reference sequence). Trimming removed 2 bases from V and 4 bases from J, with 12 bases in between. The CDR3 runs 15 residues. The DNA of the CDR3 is TGTGCCAGTAGTATACGCAGTACCCAATACAATGAGCAGTTCTTC. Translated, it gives CASSIRSTQYNEQFF.

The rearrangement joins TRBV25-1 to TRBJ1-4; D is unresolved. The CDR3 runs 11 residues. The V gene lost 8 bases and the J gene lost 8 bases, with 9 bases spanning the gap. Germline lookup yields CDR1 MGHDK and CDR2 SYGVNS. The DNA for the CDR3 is TGTGCCAGCGCATCCGGGGAAAAACTGTTTTTT. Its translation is CASASGEKLFF.

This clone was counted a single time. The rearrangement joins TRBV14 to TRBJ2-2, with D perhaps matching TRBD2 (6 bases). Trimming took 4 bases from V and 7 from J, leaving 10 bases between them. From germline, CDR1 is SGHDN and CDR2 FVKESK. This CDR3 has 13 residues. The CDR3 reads CASSPLEGGELFF. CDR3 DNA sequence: TGTGCCAGCAGCCCCCTGGAGGGCGGGGAGCTGTTTTTT.

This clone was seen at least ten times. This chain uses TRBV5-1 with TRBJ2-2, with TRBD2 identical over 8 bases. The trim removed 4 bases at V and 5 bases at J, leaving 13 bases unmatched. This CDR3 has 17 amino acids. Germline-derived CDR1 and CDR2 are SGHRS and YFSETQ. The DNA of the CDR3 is TGCGCCAGCAGCAGTCAGACTAGCGCGTTCAGTACCGGGGAGCTGTTTTTT. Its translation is CASSSQTSAFSTGELFF.

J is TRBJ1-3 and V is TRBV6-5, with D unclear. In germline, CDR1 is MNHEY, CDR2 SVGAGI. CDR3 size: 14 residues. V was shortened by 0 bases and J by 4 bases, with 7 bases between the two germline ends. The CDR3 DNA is TGTGCCAGCAGTTACTCCGGTGTAGGAAACACCATATATTTT. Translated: CASSYSGVGNTIYF.

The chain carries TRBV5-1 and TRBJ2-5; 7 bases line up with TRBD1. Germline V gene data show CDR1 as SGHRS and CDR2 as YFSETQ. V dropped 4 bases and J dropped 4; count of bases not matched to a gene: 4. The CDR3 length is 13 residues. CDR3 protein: CASSARQGETQYF. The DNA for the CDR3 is TGCGCCAGCAGCGCCAGACAGGGAGAGACCCAGTACTTC.

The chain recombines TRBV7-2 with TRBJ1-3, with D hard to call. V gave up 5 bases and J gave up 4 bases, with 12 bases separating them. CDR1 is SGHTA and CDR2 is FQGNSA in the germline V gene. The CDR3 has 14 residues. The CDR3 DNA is TGTGCCAGCAGCCAGGACTCGAGAGGAAACACCATATATTTT. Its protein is CASSQDSRGNTIYF.

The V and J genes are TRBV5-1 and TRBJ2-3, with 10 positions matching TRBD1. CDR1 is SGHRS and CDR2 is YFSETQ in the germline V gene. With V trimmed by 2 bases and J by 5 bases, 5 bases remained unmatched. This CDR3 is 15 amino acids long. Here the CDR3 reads CASSFKGTGEDTQYF. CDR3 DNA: TGCGCCAGCAGCTTTAAAGGGACAGGGGAAGATACGCAGTATTTT. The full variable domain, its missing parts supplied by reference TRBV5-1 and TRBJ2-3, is KAGVTQTPRYLIKTRGQQVTLSCSPISGHRSVSWYQQTPGQGLQFLFEYFSETQRNKGNFPGRFSGRQFSNSRSEMNVSTLELGDSALYLCASSFKGTGEDTQYFGPGTRLTVL.

The CDR3 sequence: CASLPGTPFIKQFF. The CDR3 coding sequence is TGTGCCAGCCTTCCCGGGACTCCGTTTATTAAGCAGTTCTTC. This chain uses TRBV7-9 with TRBJ2-1; D is perhaps TRBD2 (6 bases). Germline V gene sequence: CDR1 SEHNR, CDR2 FQNEAQ (reference sequence). There are 14 residues in the CDR3. V was pared by 8 bases and J by 11 bases, with 22 bases between.

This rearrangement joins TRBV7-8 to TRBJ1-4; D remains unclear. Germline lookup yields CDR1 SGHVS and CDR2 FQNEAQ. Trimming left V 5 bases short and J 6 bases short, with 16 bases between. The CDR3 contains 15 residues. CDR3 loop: CASSPYSQDHEKLFF. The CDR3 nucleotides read TGTGCCAGCAGCCCCTATTCTCAGGATCATGAAAAACTGTTTTTT.

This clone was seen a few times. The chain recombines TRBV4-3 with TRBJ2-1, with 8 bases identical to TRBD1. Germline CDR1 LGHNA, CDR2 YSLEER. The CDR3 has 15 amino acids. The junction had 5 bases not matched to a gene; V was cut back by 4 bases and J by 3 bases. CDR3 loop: CASSRDRGLYNEQFF. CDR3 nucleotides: TGCGCCAGCAGCCGTGACAGGGGCCTCTACAATGAGCAGTTCTTC.

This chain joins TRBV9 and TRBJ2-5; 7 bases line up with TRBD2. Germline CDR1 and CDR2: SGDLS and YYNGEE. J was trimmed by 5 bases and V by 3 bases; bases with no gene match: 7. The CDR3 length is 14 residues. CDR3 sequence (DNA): TGTGCCAGCAGCGCGTCGGGGGGTGGCGAGACCCAGTACTTC. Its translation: CASSASGGGETQYF. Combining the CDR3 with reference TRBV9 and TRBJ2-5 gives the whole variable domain DSGVTQTPKHLITATGQRVTLRCSPRSGDLSVYWYQQSLDQGLQFLIQYYNGEERAKGNILERFSAQQFPDLHSELNLSSLELGDSALYFCASSASGGGETQYFGPGTRLLVL.

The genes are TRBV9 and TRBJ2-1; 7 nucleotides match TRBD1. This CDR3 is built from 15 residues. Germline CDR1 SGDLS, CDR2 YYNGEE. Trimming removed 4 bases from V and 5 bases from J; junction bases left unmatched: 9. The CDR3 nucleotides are TGTGCCAGCAGCCCCCAGACAGGGATCGACAATGAGCAGTTCTTC. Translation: CASSPQTGIDNEQFF.

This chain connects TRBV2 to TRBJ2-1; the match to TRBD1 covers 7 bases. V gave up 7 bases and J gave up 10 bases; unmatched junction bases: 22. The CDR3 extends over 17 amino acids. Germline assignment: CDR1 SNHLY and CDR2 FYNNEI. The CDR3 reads CASTDPLKTGSLREQFF. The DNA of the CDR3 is TGTGCCAGCACGGACCCGCTCAAGACAGGGAGCCTACGAGAGCAGTTCTTC.

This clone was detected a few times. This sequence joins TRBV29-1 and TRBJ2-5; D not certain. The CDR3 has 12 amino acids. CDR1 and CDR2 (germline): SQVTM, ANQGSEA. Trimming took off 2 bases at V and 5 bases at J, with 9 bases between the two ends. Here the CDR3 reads CSVEIAGETQYF. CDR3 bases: TGCAGCGTTGAAATAGCCGGGGAGACCCAGTACTTC.